These 7 T cell receptor beta chains were sequenced from one sample in a study of blood T cell repertoires in COVID-19. Here immunoSEQ multiplex PCR was the method, and the copy in TCRdb shows in-frame clones only, minus some. The data hold around 200,000 clones, with around 80% observed a single time. The sequencing input was peripheral blood. These receptor sequences come from a man aged 45-65 years with active or convalescent COVID-19.

J is TRBJ1-2 and V is TRBV4-1; a possible D gene is TRBD1 (5 bases). In germline, CDR1 is MGHRA, CDR2 YSYEKL. The CDR3 is 15 residues long. Trimming cost V 1 base and J 3 bases, with 12 bases left between them. The CDR3 DNA follows: TGCGCCAGCAGCCAAGGATTAACAGGTGACTATGGCTACACCTTC. Protein: CASSQGLTGDYGYTF.

This sequence joins TRBV27 and TRBJ2-7; TRBD1 is a possible D gene (6 bases). Germline V gives CDR1 MNHEY, CDR2 SMNVEV (reference sequence). This CDR3 spans 13 amino acids. V was cut by 2 bases and J by 2 bases, with 7 bases left in between. The CDR3 bases are TGTGCCAGCAGTTTAGGGGACACCTACGAGCAGTACTTC. Its protein is CASSLGDTYEQYF.

The CDR3 spells CASSDRGGPMNTEAFF. The CDR3 DNA reads as TGTGCCAGCAGTGATCGGGGAGGTCCCATGAACACTGAAGCTTTCTTT. The chain has TRBV6-1 and TRBJ1-1; D remains ambiguous. Germline loops: CDR1 MNHNS, CDR2 SASEGT. V was clipped by 3 bases and J by 0 bases, with 14 bases between them. The length of the CDR3 is 16 residues.

There are a few counts of this clone. The chain recombines TRBV4-1 with TRBJ1-4, with D tentatively TRBD1 (5 bases). V shed 1 base and J shed 2 bases, with 8 bases lying between them. Per the germline V gene, CDR1 is MGHRA and CDR2 is YSYEKL. This CDR3 is built from 15 residues. The CDR3 region has the DNA TGCGCCAGCAGCCAAGTGGAGGGGACTAATGAAAAACTGTTTTTT. This gives the protein CASSQVEGTNEKLFF.

The chain employs TRBV11-2 and TRBJ1-1; TRBD1 agrees at 8 bases. CDR3 length: 17 residues. V shed 5 bases and J 0 bases; nucleotides not matched to a gene: 11. The V gene's germline CDR1 is SGHAT and CDR2 FQNNGV. This CDR3 is CASSVQGQGALNTEAFF. The CDR3 bases are TGTGCCAGCAGCGTTCAGGGGCAGGGGGCGTTGAACACTGAAGCTTTCTTT.

The rearrangement uses TRBV19 and TRBJ1-2, with 8 bases identical to TRBD1. The CDR3 runs 13 residues. Germline V gene sequence: CDR1 LNHDA, CDR2 SQIVND (reference sequence). The V segment lost 9 bases and the J segment 3 bases; nucleotides outside the gene matches: 6. The CDR3 nucleotides are TGTGCCAGCACGGGACAGGACCACTATGGCTACACCTTC. The encoded protein is CASTGQDHYGYTF.

This chain connects TRBV3-1 (or the pseudogene TRBV3-2) to TRBJ1-2, with a weak D call TRBD1 (6 bases). The V and J ends lost 4 bases and 12 bases respectively, with 15 bases between them. CDR3 size: 12 residues. Germline CDR1 and CDR2: LGHDT and YNNKEL (reference sequence). In nucleotides, the CDR3 is TGTGCCAGCAGCCCAGGGGACGGCGGAAACACCTTC. Amino acid sequence: CASSPGDGGNTF.